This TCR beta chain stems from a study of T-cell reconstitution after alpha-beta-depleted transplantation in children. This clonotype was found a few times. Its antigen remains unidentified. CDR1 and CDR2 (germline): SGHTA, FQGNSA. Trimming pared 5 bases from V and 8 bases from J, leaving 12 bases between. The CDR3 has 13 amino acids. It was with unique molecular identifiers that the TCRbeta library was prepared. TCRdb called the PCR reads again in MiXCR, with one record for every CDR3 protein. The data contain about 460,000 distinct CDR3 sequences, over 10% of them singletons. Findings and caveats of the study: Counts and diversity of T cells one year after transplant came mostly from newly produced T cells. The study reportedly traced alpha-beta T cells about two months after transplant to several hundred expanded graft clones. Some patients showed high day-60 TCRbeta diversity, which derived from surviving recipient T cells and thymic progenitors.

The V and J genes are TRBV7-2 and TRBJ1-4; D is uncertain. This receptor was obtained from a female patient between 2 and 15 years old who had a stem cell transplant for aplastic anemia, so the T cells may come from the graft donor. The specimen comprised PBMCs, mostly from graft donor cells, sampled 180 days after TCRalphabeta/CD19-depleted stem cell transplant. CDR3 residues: CASSVRLEEKLFF. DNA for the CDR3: TGTGCCAGCAGCGTCCGGCTTGAGGAAAAACTGTTTTTT. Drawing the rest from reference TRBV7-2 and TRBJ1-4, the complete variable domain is GAGVSQSPSNKVTEKGKDVELRCDPISGHTALYWYRQSLGQGLEFLIYFQGNSAPDKSGLPSDRFSAERTGGSVSTLTIQRTQQEDSAVYLCASSVRLEEKLFFGSGTQLSVL.